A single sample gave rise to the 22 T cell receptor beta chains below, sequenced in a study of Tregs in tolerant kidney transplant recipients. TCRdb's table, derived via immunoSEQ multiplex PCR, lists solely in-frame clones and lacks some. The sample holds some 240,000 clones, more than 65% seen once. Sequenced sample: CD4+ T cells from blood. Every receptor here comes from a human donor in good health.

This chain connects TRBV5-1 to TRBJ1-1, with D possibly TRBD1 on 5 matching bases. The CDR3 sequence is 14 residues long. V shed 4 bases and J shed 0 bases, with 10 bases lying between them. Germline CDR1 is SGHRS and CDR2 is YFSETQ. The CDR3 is CASSPETVNTEAFF. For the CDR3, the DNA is TGCGCCAGCAGCCCGGAGACAGTGAACACTGAAGCTTTCTTT. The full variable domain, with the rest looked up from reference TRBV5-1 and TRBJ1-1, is KAGVTQTPRYLIKTRGQQVTLSCSPISGHRSVSWYQQTPGQGLQFLFEYFSETQRNKGNFPGRFSGRQFSNSRSEMNVSTLELGDSALYLCASSPETVNTEAFFGQGTRLTVV.

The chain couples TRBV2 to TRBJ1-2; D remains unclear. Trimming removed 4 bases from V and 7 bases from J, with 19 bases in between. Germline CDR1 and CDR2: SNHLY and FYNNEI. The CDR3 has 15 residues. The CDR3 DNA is TGTGCCAGCAGTGGAACGGCGGCAGCCATAAGTGGCTACACCTTC. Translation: CASSGTAAAISGYTF.

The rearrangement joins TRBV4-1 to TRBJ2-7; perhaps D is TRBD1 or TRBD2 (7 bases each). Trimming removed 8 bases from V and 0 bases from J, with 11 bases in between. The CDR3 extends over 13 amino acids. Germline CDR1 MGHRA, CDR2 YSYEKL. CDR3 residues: CASQGGNSYEQYF. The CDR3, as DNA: TGCGCCAGCCAGGGGGGGAACTCCTACGAGCAGTACTTC.

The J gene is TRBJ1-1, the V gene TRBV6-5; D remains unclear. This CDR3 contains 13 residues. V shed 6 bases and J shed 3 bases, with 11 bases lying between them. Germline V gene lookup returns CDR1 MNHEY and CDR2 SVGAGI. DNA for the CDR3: TGTGCCAGCAGCGCAGTTAGTGACACTGAAGCTTTCTTT. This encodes CASSAVSDTEAFF.

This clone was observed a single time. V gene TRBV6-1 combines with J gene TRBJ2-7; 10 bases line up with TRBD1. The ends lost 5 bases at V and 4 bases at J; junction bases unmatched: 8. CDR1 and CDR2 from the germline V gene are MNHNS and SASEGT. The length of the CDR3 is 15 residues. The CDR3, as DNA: TGTGCCAGCAGTAGACCGGGACAGGGGAAATACGAGCAGTACTTC. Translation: CASSRPGQGKYEQYF.

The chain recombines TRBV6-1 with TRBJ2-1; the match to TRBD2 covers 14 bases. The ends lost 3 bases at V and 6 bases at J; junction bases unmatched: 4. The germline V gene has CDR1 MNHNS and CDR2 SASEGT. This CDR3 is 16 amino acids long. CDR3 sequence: CASSEAGTSGSNEQFF. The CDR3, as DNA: TGTGCCAGCAGTGAGGCCGGGACTAGCGGGAGCAATGAGCAGTTCTTC.

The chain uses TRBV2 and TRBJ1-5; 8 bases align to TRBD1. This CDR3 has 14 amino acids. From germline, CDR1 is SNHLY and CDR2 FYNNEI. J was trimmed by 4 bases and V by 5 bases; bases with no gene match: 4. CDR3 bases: TGTGCCAGCAGTCGGACAGGGAATAATCAGCCCCAGCATTTT. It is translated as CASSRTGNNQPQHF.

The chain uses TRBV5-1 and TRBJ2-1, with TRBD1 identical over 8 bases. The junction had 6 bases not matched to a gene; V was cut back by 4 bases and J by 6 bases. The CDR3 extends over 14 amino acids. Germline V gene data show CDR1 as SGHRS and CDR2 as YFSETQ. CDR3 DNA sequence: TGCGCCAGCAGCGGAGCAGGGGGCTTCAATGAGCAGTTCTTC. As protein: CASSGAGGFNEQFF. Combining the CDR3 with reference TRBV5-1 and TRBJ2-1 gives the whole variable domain KAGVTQTPRYLIKTRGQQVTLSCSPISGHRSVSWYQQTPGQGLQFLFEYFSETQRNKGNFPGRFSGRQFSNSRSEMNVSTLELGDSALYLCASSGAGGFNEQFFGPGTRLTVL.

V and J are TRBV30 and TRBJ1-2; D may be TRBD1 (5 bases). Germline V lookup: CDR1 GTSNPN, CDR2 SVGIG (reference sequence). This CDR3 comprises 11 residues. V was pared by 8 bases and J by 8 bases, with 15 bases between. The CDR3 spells CAGGGLRGYTF. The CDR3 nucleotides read TGTGCCGGGGGAGGGCTCAGGGGCTACACCTTC.

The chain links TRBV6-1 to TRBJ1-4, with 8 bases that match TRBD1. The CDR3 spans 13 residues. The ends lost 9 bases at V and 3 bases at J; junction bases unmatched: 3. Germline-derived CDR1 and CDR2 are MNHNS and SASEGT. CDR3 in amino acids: CARQGAANEKLFF. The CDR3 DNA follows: TGTGCCAGGCAGGGGGCGGCTAATGAAAAACTGTTTTTT.

CDR3 nucleotide sequence: TGTGCCAGCAGTTACTCTAGCGGGCCAGGGCTAAATGGCTACACCTTC. Translation: CASSYSSGPGLNGYTF. This chain uses TRBV6-5 with TRBJ1-2, with D possibly TRBD1 on 5 matching bases. Trimming stripped 0 bases from V and 6 bases from J, with 17 bases between. CDR3 size: 16 residues. The germline V gene encodes CDR1 MNHEY and CDR2 SVGAGI.

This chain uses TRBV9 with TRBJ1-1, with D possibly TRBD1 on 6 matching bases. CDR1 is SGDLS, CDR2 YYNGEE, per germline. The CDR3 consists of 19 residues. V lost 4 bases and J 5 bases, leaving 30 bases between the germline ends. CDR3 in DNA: TGTGCCAGCAGCACTAGAGACAGGTCTATAATGGGCTATAATACTGAAGCTTTCTTT. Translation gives CASSTRDRSIMGYNTEAFF.

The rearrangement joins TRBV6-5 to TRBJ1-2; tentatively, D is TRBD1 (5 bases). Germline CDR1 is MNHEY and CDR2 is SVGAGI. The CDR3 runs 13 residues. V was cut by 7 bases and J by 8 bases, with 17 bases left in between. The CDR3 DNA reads TGTGCCAGCAAATTGGGGACCCTGGACGGCTACACCTTC. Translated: CASKLGTLDGYTF.

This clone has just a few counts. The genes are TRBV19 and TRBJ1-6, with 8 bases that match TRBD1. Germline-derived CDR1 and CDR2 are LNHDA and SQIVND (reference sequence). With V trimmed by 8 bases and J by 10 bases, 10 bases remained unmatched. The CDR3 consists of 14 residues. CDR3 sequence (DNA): TGTGCCAGTCACAACAGGGGGGAAGAGTCACCCCTCCACTTT. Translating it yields CASHNRGEESPLHF.

The CDR3 sequence is CASSSDFRDSDSNQPQHF. In DNA form, the CDR3 reads TGTGCCAGTAGTTCGGACTTCCGGGACAGCGATAGCAATCAGCCCCAGCATTTT. The chain joins TRBV19 to TRBJ1-5, with 7 bases matching TRBD1. CDR1 and CDR2 (germline): LNHDA, SQIVND (reference sequence). This CDR3 is built from 18 residues. With 5 bases clipped from V and 0 bases from J, the junction kept 13 bases outside the gene matches.

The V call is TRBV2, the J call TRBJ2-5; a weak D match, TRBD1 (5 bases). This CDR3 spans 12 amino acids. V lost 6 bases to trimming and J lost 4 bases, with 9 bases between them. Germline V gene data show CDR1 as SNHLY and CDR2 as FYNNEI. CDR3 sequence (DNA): TGTGCCAGCAGCGTCAGGGCAGAGACCCAGTACTTC. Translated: CASSVRAETQYF.

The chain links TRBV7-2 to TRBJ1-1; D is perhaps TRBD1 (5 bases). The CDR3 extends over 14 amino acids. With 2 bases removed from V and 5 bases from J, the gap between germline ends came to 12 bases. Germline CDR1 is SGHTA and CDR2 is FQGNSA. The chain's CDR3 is CASSLKRGRTEAFF. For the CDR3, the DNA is TGTGCCAGCAGCTTAAAAAGGGGCAGGACTGAAGCTTTCTTT. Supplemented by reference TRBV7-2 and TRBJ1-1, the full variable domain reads GAGVSQSPSNKVTEKGKDVELRCDPISGHTALYWYRQSLGQGLEFLIYFQGNSAPDKSGLPSDRFSAERTGGSVSTLTIQRTQQEDSAVYLCASSLKRGRTEAFFGQGTRLTVV.

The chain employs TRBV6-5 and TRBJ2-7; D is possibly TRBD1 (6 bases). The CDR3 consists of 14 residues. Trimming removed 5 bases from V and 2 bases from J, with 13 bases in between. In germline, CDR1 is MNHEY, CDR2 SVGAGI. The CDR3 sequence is CASSATGGAYEQYF. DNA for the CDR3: TGTGCCAGCAGTGCGACAGGTGGGGCCTACGAGCAGTACTTC.

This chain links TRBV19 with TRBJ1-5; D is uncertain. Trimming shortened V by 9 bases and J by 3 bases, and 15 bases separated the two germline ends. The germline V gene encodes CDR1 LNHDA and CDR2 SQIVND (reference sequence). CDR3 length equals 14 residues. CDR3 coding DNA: TGTGCCAGCCTCCGGCCAGGCAACAATCAGCCCCAGCATTTT. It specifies CASLRPGNNQPQHF.

As DNA, the CDR3 is TGTGCCTGGAGACTAGCGGGAGCACAATCCTGGGAGACCCAGTACTTC. Translating gives CAWRLAGAQSWETQYF. V and J are TRBV30 and TRBJ2-5; TRBD2 matches 11 bases. Trimming at V came to 3 bases and at J to 5 bases, leaving 11 bases not matched to a gene. Germline-derived CDR1 and CDR2 are GTSNPN and SVGIG (reference sequence). CDR3 length: 16 amino acids.

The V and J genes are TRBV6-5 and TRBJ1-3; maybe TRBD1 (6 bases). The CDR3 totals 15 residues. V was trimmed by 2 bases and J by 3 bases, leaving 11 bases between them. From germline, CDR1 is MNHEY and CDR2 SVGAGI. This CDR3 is CASSYALGGGNTIYF. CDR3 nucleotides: TGTGCCAGCAGTTACGCCTTAGGGGGTGGAAACACCATATATTTT.

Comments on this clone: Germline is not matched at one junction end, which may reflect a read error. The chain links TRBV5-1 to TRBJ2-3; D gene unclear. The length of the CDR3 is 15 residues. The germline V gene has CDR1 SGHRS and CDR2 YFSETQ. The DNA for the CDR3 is TGCGCCAGCAGTTTGGGCCAGGTCTTAACAGATACGCAGTATTTT. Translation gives CASSLGQVLTDTQYF.